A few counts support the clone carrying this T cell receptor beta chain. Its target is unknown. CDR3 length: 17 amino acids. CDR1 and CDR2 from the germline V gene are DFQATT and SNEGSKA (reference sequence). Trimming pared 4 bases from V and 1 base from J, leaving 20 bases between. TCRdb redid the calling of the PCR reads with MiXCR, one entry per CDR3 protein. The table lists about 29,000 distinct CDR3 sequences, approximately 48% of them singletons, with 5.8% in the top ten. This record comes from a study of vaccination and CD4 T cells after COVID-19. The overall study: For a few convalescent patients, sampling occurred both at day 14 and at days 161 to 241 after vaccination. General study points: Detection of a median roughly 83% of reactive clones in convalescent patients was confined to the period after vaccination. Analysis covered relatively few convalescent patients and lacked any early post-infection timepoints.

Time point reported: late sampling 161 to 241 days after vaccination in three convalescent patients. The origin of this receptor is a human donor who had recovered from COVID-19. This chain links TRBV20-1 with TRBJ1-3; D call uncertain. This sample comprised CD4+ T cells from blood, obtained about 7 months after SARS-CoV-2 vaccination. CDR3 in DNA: TGCAGTGCTAAGAGGAGGGCGGCCCCTTCGTCTGGAAACACCATATATTTT. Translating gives CSAKRRAAPSSGNTIYF.